The clone carrying this TCR beta chain came up many times. The antigen remains undetermined. The record originates from a study of response to subunit inactivated influenza vaccine. Notes on the study in general: The authors suggested that few new T cells are recruited per seasonal influenza vaccination.

The V and J ends lost 0 bases and 4 bases respectively, with 9 bases between them. The CDR3 sequence is 14 residues long. Germline-derived CDR1 and CDR2 are DFQATT and SNEGSKA (reference sequence). One entry per CDR3 protein, called by TCRdb with MiXCR from the RT-PCR reads. The sample has 500,000 or so distinct CDR3 sequences, about 17% seen once. This material consisted of CD4+ T cells sorted from PBMCs, taken roughly 24 months after vaccination. This receptor was obtained from a man between 50 and 69 years old who received an inactivated influenza vaccine. This sequence joins TRBV20-1 and TRBJ2-2; D is ambiguous. CDR3 protein: CSARDWALTGELFF. CDR3 nucleotide sequence: TGCAGTGCTAGAGATTGGGCTCTCACCGGGGAGCTGTTTTTT.